These T cell receptor beta chains were read from a single sample in a study of T cells in Graves' hyperthyroidism and ophthalmopathy. TCRdb re-called the multiplex PCR reads with MiXCR, one entry per CDR3 protein. The repertoire holds roughly 580,000 distinct CDR3 sequences, with approximately 15% as singletons. The sequenced material came from blood. These receptors were taken from a young woman with Graves' hyperthyroidism that later progressed to Graves' ophthalmopathy. CDR3s include the opening cysteine and the closing phenylalanine or tryptophan. The D gene is left open where the match is weak. Clone size appears in some rows only: once, few, many, or a class for an expanded clone.

d_gene: TRBD1; v_gene: TRBV7-2; abundance: many; j_gene: TRBJ2-5; CDR3nt: TGTGCCAGCAGCTCGGACAGGGGGACCGAGACCCAGTACTTC; CDR3aa: CASSSDRGTETQYF
d_gene: .; v_gene: TRBV19; abundance: many; j_gene: TRBJ2-2; CDR3nt: TGTGCCAGTAGTGTTCAGGGGAACACCGGGGAGCTGTTTTTT; CDR3aa: CASSVQGNTGELFF
d_gene: .; v_gene: TRBV6-1; abundance: many; j_gene: TRBJ2-5; CDR3nt: TGTGCCAGCAGCCGCAGGGCGGGGCCGAAGACCCAGTACTTC; CDR3aa: CASSRRAGPKTQYF
d_gene: TRBD2; v_gene: TRBV27; abundance: many; j_gene: TRBJ2-1; CDR3nt: TGTGCCAGCAGTTTTATGGGACTAGCGGGAGGTCTGGACAATGAGCAGTTCTTC; CDR3aa: CASSFMGLAGGLDNEQFF
d_gene: TRBD1; v_gene: TRBV12-5; abundance: .; j_gene: TRBJ1-2; CDR3nt: TGTGCTAGTGGTTCCTCGACAGGGAGTGGCTACACCTTC; CDR3aa: CASGSSTGSGYTF
d_gene: TRBD1; v_gene: TRBV10-3; abundance: many; j_gene: TRBJ1-1; CDR3nt: TGTGCCATCAGTGAAAAGACAGGGGCGAACACTGAAGCTTTCTTT; CDR3aa: CAISEKTGANTEAFF
d_gene: .; v_gene: TRBV28; abundance: many; j_gene: TRBJ1-6; CDR3nt: TGTGCCAGCAGTTTTTATCTTGGGGATTCACCCCTCCACTTT; CDR3aa: CASSFYLGDSPLHF
d_gene: .; v_gene: TRBV6-1; abundance: many; j_gene: TRBJ1-1; CDR3nt: TGTGCCAGCAACCGGGACGGGGTTTTGGTTGAAGCTTTCTTT; CDR3aa: CASNRDGVLVEAFF
d_gene: TRBD1; v_gene: TRBV20-1; abundance: many; j_gene: TRBJ1-1; CDR3nt: TGCAGTGCTAGAGATCAACCCGGACAGGGGGCCAGGGCTTTCTTT; CDR3aa: CSARDQPGQGARAFF
d_gene: TRBD2; v_gene: TRBV7-3; abundance: many; j_gene: TRBJ2-7; CDR3nt: TGTGCCAGCAGCTTTTACTCGGAACGGGGAGCGGGAGGTTCCTACGAGCAGTACTTC; CDR3aa: CASSFYSERGAGGSYEQYF
d_gene: .; v_gene: TRBV11-3; abundance: many; j_gene: TRBJ2-1; CDR3nt: TGTGCCAGCAGCTTCCTCGGCGGGGCTGAGCAGTTCTTC; CDR3aa: CASSFLGGAEQFF
d_gene: .; v_gene: TRBV12-3/TRBV12-4; abundance: many; j_gene: TRBJ1-4; CDR3nt: TGTGCCAGCAGCTACAGCGCAACTAATGAAAAACTGTTTTTT; CDR3aa: CASSYSATNEKLFF
d_gene: TRBD1; v_gene: TRBV7-2; abundance: many; j_gene: TRBJ1-2; CDR3nt: TGTGCCAGCCCTACCTCTCAGGGGGCGTTGGGCTACACCTTC; CDR3aa: CASPTSQGALGYTF
d_gene: TRBD1; v_gene: TRBV19; abundance: few; j_gene: TRBJ1-1; CDR3nt: TGTGCCAGTAGTGCCAGGGGGCAAGGAGGCCCAGCTTTCTTT; CDR3aa: CASSARGQGGPAFF
d_gene: .; v_gene: TRBV27; abundance: .; j_gene: TRBJ2-6; CDR3nt: TGTGCCAGCAGCAAGGGCAGCCCCGGCTCTGGGGCCAACGTCCTGACTTTC; CDR3aa: CASSKGSPGSGANVLTF
d_gene: TRBD1; v_gene: TRBV19; abundance: .; j_gene: TRBJ1-5; CDR3nt: TGTGCCAGTAGTGTTAGGGGGCGAAGCAATCAGCCCCAGCATTTT; CDR3aa: CASSVRGRSNQPQHF
d_gene: .; v_gene: TRBV7-8; abundance: .; j_gene: TRBJ1-6; CDR3nt: TGTGCCAGCAGCTTAACGGGGGTTAGTTCACCCCTCCACTTT; CDR3aa: CASSLTGVSSPLHF
d_gene: .; v_gene: TRBV30; abundance: .; j_gene: TRBJ1-1; CDR3nt: TGTGCCTCCCGAGGGGGGGTCGGGGGCGACACTGAAGCTTTCTTT; CDR3aa: CASRGGVGGDTEAFF
d_gene: TRBD1; v_gene: TRBV5-1; abundance: many; j_gene: TRBJ1-4; CDR3nt: TGCGCCAGCAGCTTCGGACAGGCAACTAATGAAAAACTGTTTTTT; CDR3aa: CASSFGQATNEKLFF
d_gene: .; v_gene: TRBV5-1; abundance: few; j_gene: TRBJ2-7; CDR3nt: TGCGCCAGCAGTATGGACAACTCCTACGAGCAGTACTTC; CDR3aa: CASSMDNSYEQYF
d_gene: .; v_gene: TRBV27; abundance: many; j_gene: TRBJ1-4; CDR3nt: TGTGCCAGCAGTTTCCGGAATGAAAAACTGTTTTTT; CDR3aa: CASSFRNEKLFF
d_gene: TRBD1; v_gene: TRBV28; abundance: many; j_gene: TRBJ1-4; CDR3nt: TGTGCCAGCAGCTATTTCGGGACAGGGAACGAAAAACTGTTTTTT; CDR3aa: CASSYFGTGNEKLFF
d_gene: .; v_gene: TRBV20-1; abundance: many; j_gene: TRBJ2-7; CDR3nt: TGCAGTGCTAGAGCGGACACCAACTCCTACGAGCAGTACTTC; CDR3aa: CSARADTNSYEQYF